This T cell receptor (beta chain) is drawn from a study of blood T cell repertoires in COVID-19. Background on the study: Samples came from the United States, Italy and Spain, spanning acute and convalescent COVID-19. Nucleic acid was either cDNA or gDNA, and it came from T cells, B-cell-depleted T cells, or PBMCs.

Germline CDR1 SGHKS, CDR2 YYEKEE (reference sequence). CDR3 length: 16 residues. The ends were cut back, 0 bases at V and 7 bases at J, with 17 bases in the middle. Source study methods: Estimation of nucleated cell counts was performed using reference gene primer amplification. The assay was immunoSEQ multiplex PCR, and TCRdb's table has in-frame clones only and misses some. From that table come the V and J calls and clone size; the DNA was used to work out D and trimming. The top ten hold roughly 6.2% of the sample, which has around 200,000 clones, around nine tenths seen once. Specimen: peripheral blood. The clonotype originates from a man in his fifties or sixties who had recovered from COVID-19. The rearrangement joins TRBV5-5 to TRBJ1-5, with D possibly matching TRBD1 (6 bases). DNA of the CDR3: TGTGCCAGCAGCTTGGTGGGGGGGCTCTCGCGACAGCCCCAGCATTTT. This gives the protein CASSLVGGLSRQPQHF.